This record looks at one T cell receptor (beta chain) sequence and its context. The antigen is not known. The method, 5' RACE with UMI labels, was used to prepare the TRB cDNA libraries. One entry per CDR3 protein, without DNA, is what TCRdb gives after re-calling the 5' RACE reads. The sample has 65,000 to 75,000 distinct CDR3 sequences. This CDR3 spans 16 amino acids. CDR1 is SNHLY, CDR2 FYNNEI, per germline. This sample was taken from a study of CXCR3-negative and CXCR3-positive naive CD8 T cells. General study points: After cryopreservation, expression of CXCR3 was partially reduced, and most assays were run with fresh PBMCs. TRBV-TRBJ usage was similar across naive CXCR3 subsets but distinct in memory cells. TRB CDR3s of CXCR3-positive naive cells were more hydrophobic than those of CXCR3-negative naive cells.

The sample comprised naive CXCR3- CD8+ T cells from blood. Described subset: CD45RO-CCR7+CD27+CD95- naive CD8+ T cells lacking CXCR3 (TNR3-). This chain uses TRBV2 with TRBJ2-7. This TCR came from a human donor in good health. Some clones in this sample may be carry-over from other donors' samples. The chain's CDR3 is CASSEGGRLYSYEQYF.